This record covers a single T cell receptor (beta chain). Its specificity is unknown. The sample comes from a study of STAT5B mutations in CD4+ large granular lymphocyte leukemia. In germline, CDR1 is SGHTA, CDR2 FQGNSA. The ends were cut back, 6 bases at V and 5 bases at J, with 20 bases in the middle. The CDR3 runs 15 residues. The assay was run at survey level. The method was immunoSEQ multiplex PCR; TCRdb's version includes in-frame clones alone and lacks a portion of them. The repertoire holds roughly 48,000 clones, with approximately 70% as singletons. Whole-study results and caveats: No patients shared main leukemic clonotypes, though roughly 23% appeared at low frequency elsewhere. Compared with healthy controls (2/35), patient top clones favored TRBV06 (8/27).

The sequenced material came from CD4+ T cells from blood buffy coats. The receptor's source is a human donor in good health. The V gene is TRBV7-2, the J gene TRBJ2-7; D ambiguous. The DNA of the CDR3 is TGTGCCAGCAGTTCCGAAGTATGGGTCGTAGACGAGCAGTACTTC. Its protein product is CASSSEVWVVDEQYF. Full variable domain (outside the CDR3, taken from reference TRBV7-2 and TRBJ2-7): GAGVSQSPSNKVTEKGKDVELRCDPISGHTALYWYRQSLGQGLEFLIYFQGNSAPDKSGLPSDRFSAERTGGSVSTLTIQRTQQEDSAVYLCASSSEVWVVDEQYFGPGTRLTVT.